The 9 T cell receptor beta chains listed next were all sequenced from one sample in a study of blood T cell repertoires in COVID-19. Generated by immunoSEQ multiplex PCR, the TCRdb table keeps only in-frame clones and is missing some. This table holds about 55,000 clones, 86% found once. Sequenced input: peripheral blood. Receptors originate from a woman of 80 years or more with acute or convalescent COVID-19.

The rearrangement links TRBV19 to TRBJ1-2, with 7 bases that match TRBD1. This CDR3 is built from 13 residues. Looked up from germline, CDR1 is LNHDA and CDR2 is SQIVND (reference sequence). V dropped 3 bases and J dropped 4; count of bases not matched to a gene: 2. The CDR3 loop is CASSMTGIYGYTF. The CDR3 DNA reads as TGTGCCAGTAGTATGACAGGGATCTATGGCTACACCTTC.

This chain connects TRBV6-2 or TRBV6-3 to TRBJ1-5; D is possibly TRBD1 (6 bases). The CDR3 has 19 residues. Germline CDR1 is MNHEY and CDR2 is SVGEGT. V lost 3 bases and J lost 6, with 27 bases in between. This chain's CDR3 is CASSYAMGVSRGRTQPQHF. CDR3 nucleotides: TGTGCCAGCAGTTATGCTATGGGGGTTTCCAGGGGACGGACTCAGCCCCAGCATTTT.

The chain employs TRBV21-1 and TRBJ1-2; the D call TRBD1 from the table was never checked on the DNA. TRBV21-1 is flagged as a pseudogene. CDR3 length equals 15 residues. The CDR3 reads CASSREARTGSGYTF. For the CDR3, the DNA is TGTGCCAGCAGCCGAGAGGCTAGGACAGGGTCTGGCTACACCTTC.

CDR3 protein: CASSQFWDTSYEQYF. DNA of the CDR3: TGCGCCAGCAGCCAATTTTGGGACACCTCCTACGAGCAGTACTTC. The chain couples TRBV4-1 to TRBJ2-7; maybe TRBD1 (6 bases). V dropped 2 bases and J dropped 0 bases, with 11 bases sitting between them. Germline V gene lookup returns CDR1 MGHRA and CDR2 YSYEKL. The CDR3 is 15 amino acids.

The chain joins TRBV12-3 or TRBV12-4 to TRBJ1-5; a weak D match, TRBD1 (6 bases). CDR3 length: 13 amino acids. Trimming stripped 6 bases from V and 2 bases from J, with 8 bases between. DNA of the CDR3: TGTGCCAGCAGACAGGGTGGCAATCAGCCCCAGCATTTT. Translating it yields CASRQGGNQPQHF.

This clone has only one observation. This chain connects TRBV5-1 to TRBJ2-5; 9 bases are a match to TRBD1. CDR3 size: 15 residues. With V trimmed by 6 bases and J by 4 bases, 10 bases remained unmatched. Germline assignment: CDR1 SGHRS and CDR2 YFSETQ. DNA for the CDR3: TGCGCCAGCACCGCCGGGACAGGGTATGGAGAGACCCAGTACTTC. It yields the protein CASTAGTGYGETQYF.

The rearrangement uses TRBV7-3 and TRBJ2-3; weak D call: TRBD2 (5 bases). This CDR3 spans 15 amino acids. The V gene lost 1 base and the J gene lost 7 bases, with 15 bases spanning the gap. CDR1 is SGHTA, CDR2 FQGTGA, per germline. The CDR3 reads CASSLNGPGINTQYF. The CDR3 region has the DNA TGTGCCAGCAGCTTAAATGGTCCCGGGATAAATACGCAGTATTTT.

The chain has TRBV28 and TRBJ1-2; TRBD1 matches at 9 bases. Germline CDR1 is MDHEN and CDR2 is SYDVKM. V trimming: 6 bases; J trimming: 5 bases; junction bases outside the gene matches: 1. The CDR3 is 12 residues long. CDR3 DNA sequence: TGTGCCAGCAGGGACAGGGGATATGGCTACACCTTC. This encodes CASRDRGYGYTF.

The V and J genes are TRBV7-9 and TRBJ1-1; D perhaps matches TRBD1 (6 bases). The germline V gene has CDR1 SEHNR and CDR2 FQNEAQ (reference sequence). With 3 bases removed from V and 0 bases from J, the gap between germline ends came to 8 bases. The CDR3 covers 14 residues. The CDR3 DNA is TGTGCCAGCAGCTTCCAGGGGCTGAACACTGAAGCTTTCTTT. Translating it yields CASSFQGLNTEAFF.